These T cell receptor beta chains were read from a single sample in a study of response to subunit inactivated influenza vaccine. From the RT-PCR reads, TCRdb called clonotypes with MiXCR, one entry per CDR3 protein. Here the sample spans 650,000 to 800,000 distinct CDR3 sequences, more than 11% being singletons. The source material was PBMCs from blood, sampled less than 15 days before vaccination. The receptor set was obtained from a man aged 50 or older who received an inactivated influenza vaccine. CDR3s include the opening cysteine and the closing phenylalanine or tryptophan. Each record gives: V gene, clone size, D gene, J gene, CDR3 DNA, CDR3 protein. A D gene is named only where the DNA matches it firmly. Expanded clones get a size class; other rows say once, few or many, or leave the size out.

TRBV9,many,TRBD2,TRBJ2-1,TGTGCCAGCAGCCCCTCTAGCGGGAGGGGCTACAATGAGCAGTTCTTC,CASSPSSGRGYNEQFF
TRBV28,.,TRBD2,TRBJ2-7,TGTGCCAGCAGTCCCGGGACTAGCGGGGCCTTTCTGGTCTACGAGCAGTACTTC,CASSPGTSGAFLVYEQYF
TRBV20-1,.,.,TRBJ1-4,TGCAGTGCTACCGGGACACGCGAAAAACTGTTTTTT,CSATGTREKLFF
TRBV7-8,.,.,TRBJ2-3,TGTGCCAGCAGCGGCCAGGGTGCGGTCACAGATACGCAGTATTTT,CASSGQGAVTDTQYF
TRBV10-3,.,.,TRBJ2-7,TGTGCCATCAGTGAGGCCGACAGGAGCTACTACGAGCAGTACTTC,CAISEADRSYYEQYF
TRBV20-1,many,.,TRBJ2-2,TGCAGTGCTAGAACTACTCTCGGGGAGCTGTTTTTT,CSARTTLGELFF
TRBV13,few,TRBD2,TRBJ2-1,TGTGCCAGCAGCCCACTGACTAGCGGGAGGTCCCAGGGGAATGAGCAGTTCTTC,CASSPLTSGRSQGNEQFF
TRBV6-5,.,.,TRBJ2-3,TGTGCCAGCAGTTACTCCGCTCAGGGGGGCCTAGATACGCAGTATTTT,CASSYSAQGGLDTQYF
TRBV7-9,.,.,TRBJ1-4,TGTGCCAGCAGCTTAACGGGAGACGGAAAACTGTTTTTT,CASSLTGDGKLFF
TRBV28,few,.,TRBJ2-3,TGTGCCAGCGGATCAAGGGGCTTGCCGCCAGATACGCAGTATTTT,CASGSRGLPPDTQYF
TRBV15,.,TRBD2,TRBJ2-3,TGTGCCACCAGCAGAGGGGGGCAAGCGGGAGGAGGCACAGATACGCAGTATTTT,CATSRGGQAGGGTDTQYF
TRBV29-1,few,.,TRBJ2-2,TGCAGCGGTGGGGGGCAATCTTCCGGGGAGCTGTTTTTT,CSGGGQSSGELFF
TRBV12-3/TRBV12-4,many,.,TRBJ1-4,TGTGCCAGCAGTTTACATGGGGCGAATGAAAAACTGTTTTTT,CASSLHGANEKLFF
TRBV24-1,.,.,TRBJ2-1,TGTGCCACCAGTGACCCGCAAATCAATGAGCAGTTCTTC,CATSDPQINEQFF
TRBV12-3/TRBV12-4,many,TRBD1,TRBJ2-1,TGTGCCAGCAGTGAGACAGGGGACAATGAGCAGTTCTTC,CASSETGDNEQFF
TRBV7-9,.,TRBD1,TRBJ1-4,TGTGCCAGCAGCTTAGACAGGGGGCCCCCTCCTGAAAAACTGTTTTTT,CASSLDRGPPPEKLFF
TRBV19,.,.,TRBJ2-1,TGTGCCAGTAGCTCCCCCACGGGACTTTTAACCGATGAGCAGTTCTTC,CASSSPTGLLTDEQFF
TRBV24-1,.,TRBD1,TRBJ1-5,TGTGCCACCAGTGCCAGGGGGCTGGGCAATCAGCCCCAGCATTTT,CATSARGLGNQPQHF
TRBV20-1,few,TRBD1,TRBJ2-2,TGCAGTGCTAGAGAGGGGAACAGGGGAATGAACACCGGGGAGCTGTTTTTT,CSAREGNRGMNTGELFF
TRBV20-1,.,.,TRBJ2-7,TGCAGTGCTAGAGCGGTAGATTCCTACGAGCAGTACTTC,CSARAVDSYEQYF
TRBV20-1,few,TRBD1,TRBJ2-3,TGCAGTGCAAGCGGACAGGATGGAACCCCAGATACGCAGTATTTT,CSASGQDGTPDTQYF
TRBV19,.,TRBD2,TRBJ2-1,TGTGCCAGTAGTATAGTGGGGACTAGCGGAGGGTCCCACAATGAGCAGTTCTTC,CASSIVGTSGGSHNEQFF
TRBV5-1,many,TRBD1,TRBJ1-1,TGCGCCAGCAGGGCCGGGGACAGTCGGACTGAAGCTTTCTTT,CASRAGDSRTEAFF
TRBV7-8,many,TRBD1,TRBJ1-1,TGTGCCAGCAGCCTCGAACAGGGGATGACTGAAGCTTTCTTT,CASSLEQGMTEAFF
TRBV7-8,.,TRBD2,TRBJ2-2,TGTGCCAGCAGCCAGAATCCCGTGGGACTAGTGACGAACACCGGGGAGCTGTTTTTT,CASSQNPVGLVTNTGELFF
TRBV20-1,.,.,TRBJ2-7,TGCAGTGCTAGGTCTCTGCGGCTAGCCGAAACCTACGAGCAGTACTTC,CSARSLRLAETYEQYF
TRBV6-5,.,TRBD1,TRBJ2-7,TGTGCCAGCAGTTACGGGGGACAGGGAGACGAGCAGTACTTC,CASSYGGQGDEQYF
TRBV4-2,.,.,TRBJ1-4,TGTGCCAGCAGCCAAGAGGCCGTTCGGGTAACTAATGAAAAACTGTTTTTT,CASSQEAVRVTNEKLFF
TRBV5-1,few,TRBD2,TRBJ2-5,TGCGCCAGCAGCTATGACGGGAGGGCCGCGGAGACCCAGTACTTC,CASSYDGRAAETQYF
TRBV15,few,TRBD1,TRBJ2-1,TGTGCCACCAGCAGAGAGGACAGGGGGCTGAGCAATGAGCAGTTCTTC,CATSREDRGLSNEQFF
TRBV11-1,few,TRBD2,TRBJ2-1,TGTGCCAGCAGCTTAGTTCGGACTAGCGGGCATTACAATGAGCAGTTCTTC,CASSLVRTSGHYNEQFF
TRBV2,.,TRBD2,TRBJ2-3,TGTGCCAGCAGTGAAACCCTAGCGGGGGACACAGATACGCAGTATTTT,CASSETLAGDTDTQYF
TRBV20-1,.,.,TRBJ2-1,TGCAGTGCTTCGCCCCTAGATTACAATGAGCAGTTCTTC,CSASPLDYNEQFF
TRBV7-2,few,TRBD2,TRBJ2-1,TGTGCCACCCAGAGGCTAGCGGGTTACAATGAGCAGTTCTTC,CATQRLAGYNEQFF
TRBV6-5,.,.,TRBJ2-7,TGTGCCAGCAGTTACACAGGAAGTACAGCCTACGAGCAGTACTTC,CASSYTGSTAYEQYF
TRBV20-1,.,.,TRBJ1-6,TGCAGTGCTCAACCGGTCTCCTATAATTCACCCCTCCACTTT,CSAQPVSYNSPLHF
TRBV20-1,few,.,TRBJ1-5,TGCAGTGCTAGGGAGGACAGTTGGCAGCCCCAGCATTTT,CSAREDSWQPQHF
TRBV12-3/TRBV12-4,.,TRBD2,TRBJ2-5,TGTGCCAGCACCCCTAGCGGGGGGGGGTCCCAGAACTTC,CASTPSGGGSQNF
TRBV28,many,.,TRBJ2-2,TGTGCCAGCAGTTTATTCCGGAACACCGGGGAGCTGTTTTTT,CASSLFRNTGELFF
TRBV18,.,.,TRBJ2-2,TGTGCCAGCTCACCACCTTCCCTAATTAACACCGGGGAGCTGTTTTTT,CASSPPSLINTGELFF
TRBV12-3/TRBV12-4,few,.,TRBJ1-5,TGTGCCAGCAGTATCAATCAGCCCCAGCATTTT,CASSINQPQHF